Described below is a single T cell receptor beta chain sequence and its context. This sample is drawn from a study of TIL therapy for anti-PD-1-resistant metastatic lung cancer. Turning to the study itself: Patients then received nivolumab; progressors got lymphodepletion, TIL and IL-2.

Documented time point: pre-treatment sample, taken before nivolumab and TIL therapy. Per germline, CDR1 SGHNT and CDR2 YENEEA. After removal of 4 bases from V and 7 bases from J, the junction contained 10 bases not matched to a gene. CDR3 length: 16 residues. The immunoSEQ assay was v3. Produced via immunoSEQ multiplex PCR; TCRdb's table is partial and in-frame only. The sample has tens of thousands of clones, around 79% seen once. This specimen consisted of blood, obtained at baseline. This rearrangement joins TRBV11-3 to TRBJ2-1; 10 bases are shared with TRBD2. This clonotype was sampled from a person aged 30 to 80 with non-small cell lung cancer. Here the CDR3 reads CASSSGPSGSWNEQFF. The CDR3, as DNA: TGTGCCAGCAGCTCTGGCCCTAGCGGGAGCTGGAATGAGCAGTTCTTC.